The next 18 T cell receptor beta chains were all read from a single sample in a study of cytomegalovirus exposure and HLA in healthy donors. 13 Jbeta primers and 60 Vbeta primers were used for the PCR. Assay used: immunoSEQ multiplex PCR; TCRdb lists only in-frame clones, some missing. This table holds 100,000 or so clones, about 13% found once. The material sequenced was PBMCs. The receptors originated from a man aged 35 to 55 in good health and CMV-seropositive.

The V gene is TRBV7-9, the J gene TRBJ2-3; possibly TRBD2 for D (5 bases). This CDR3 has 14 amino acids. V shed 5 bases and J shed 1 base, with 10 bases lying between them. Germline assignment: CDR1 SEHNR and CDR2 FQNEAQ (reference sequence). CDR3 region: CASSPGIGTDTQYF. The CDR3 DNA reads as TGTGCCAGCAGCCCCGGGATCGGCACAGATACGCAGTATTTT. Full variable domain (missing parts from reference TRBV7-9 and TRBJ2-3): DTGVSQNPRHKITKRGQNVTFRCDPISEHNRLYWYRQTLGQGPEFLTYFQNEAQLEKSRLLSDRFSAERPKGSFSTLEIQRTEQGDSAMYLCASSPGIGTDTQYFGPGTRLTVL.

The rearrangement links TRBV6-6 to TRBJ2-3; D is ambiguous. CDR3 length: 14 residues. V lost 1 base and J lost 2, with 7 bases in between. Germline V gene lookup returns CDR1 MNHNY and CDR2 SVGAGI (reference sequence). CDR3 region: CASSYLRATDTQYF. The CDR3 nucleotides read TGTGCCAGCAGTTACTTGCGAGCCACAGATACGCAGTATTTT.

The genes are TRBV6-5 and TRBJ1-1; D unresolved. V gave up 0 bases and J gave up 4 bases, with 6 bases separating them. This CDR3 spans 13 amino acids. From germline, CDR1 is MNHEY and CDR2 SVGAGI. The CDR3, as DNA: TGTGCCAGCAGTTACTCTTACACCACTGAAGCTTTCTTT. Translation: CASSYSYTTEAFF.

A few counts support this clone. The V gene is TRBV19, the J gene TRBJ2-2, with 10 bases matching TRBD1. The germline V gene encodes CDR1 LNHDA and CDR2 SQIVND (reference sequence). V shed 3 bases and J 7 bases; nucleotides not matched to a gene: 5. This CDR3 has 15 residues. CDR3 loop: CASSIFGTGDGELFF. Written as DNA, the CDR3 is TGTGCCAGTAGTATTTTCGGGACAGGGGACGGGGAGCTGTTTTTT.

This CDR3 reads CASSFRGGWQQETQYF. The DNA for the CDR3 is TGTGCCAGCAGTTTTCGGGGAGGCTGGCAACAAGAGACCCAGTACTTC. The chain has TRBV27 and TRBJ2-5, with D possibly TRBD2 on 6 matching bases. Germline V gives CDR1 MNHEY, CDR2 SMNVEV (reference sequence). V was clipped by 3 bases and J by 2 bases, with 16 bases between them. The CDR3 consists of 16 residues.

V gene TRBV5-8 combines with J gene TRBJ2-7; 7 bases fit TRBD1. Looked up from germline, CDR1 is SGHTS and CDR2 is YDEGEE. V was pared by 4 bases and J by 4 bases, with 14 bases of the junction left unmatched. The length of the CDR3 is 16 residues. The CDR3 spells CASSIGRWTGDYEQYF. The CDR3 region has the DNA TGTGCCAGCAGCATCGGTAGGTGGACAGGTGATTACGAGCAGTACTTC.

This clone was observed a few times. The sample holds other DNA sequences that translate to the same CDR3. The chain joins TRBV5-1 to TRBJ1-2, with 10 bases aligning to TRBD1. CDR3 length equals 18 residues. Germline V gene sequence: CDR1 SGHRS, CDR2 YFSETQ. The V segment lost 3 bases and the J segment 5 bases; nucleotides outside the gene matches: 16. The CDR3 reads CASSSPPGQGGTLYGYTF. In nucleotides, the CDR3 is TGCGCCAGCAGCTCTCCCCCTGGACAGGGGGGGACCCTATATGGCTACACCTTC. The whole variable domain, filled in from reference TRBV5-1 and TRBJ1-2, reads KAGVTQTPRYLIKTRGQQVTLSCSPISGHRSVSWYQQTPGQGLQFLFEYFSETQRNKGNFPGRFSGRQFSNSRSEMNVSTLELGDSALYLCASSSPPGQGGTLYGYTFGSGTRLTVV.

V and J are TRBV7-9 and TRBJ1-1; D remains ambiguous. V was clipped by 2 bases and J by 1 base, with 17 bases between them. Germline CDR1 reads SEHNR; CDR2 reads FQNEAQ (reference sequence). There are 17 residues in the CDR3. The CDR3, as DNA: TGTGCCAGCAGCTTATACTCGTCGAGGGAGACGAACACTGAAGCTTTCTTT. As protein: CASSLYSSRETNTEAFF.

The chain is built from TRBV7-8 and TRBJ1-2, with unresolved D. The CDR3 consists of 14 residues. Germline loops: CDR1 SGHVS, CDR2 FQNEAQ. V was clipped by 5 bases and J by 8 bases, with 18 bases between them. DNA of the CDR3: TGTGCCAGCAGCAATTCCGCGGACTTAGGGGGCTACACCTTC. Amino acids: CASSNSADLGGYTF.

The table lists this clone with a few counts. The rearrangement links TRBV7-2 to TRBJ2-5; 8 nucleotides line up with TRBD2. Germline V lookup: CDR1 SGHTA, CDR2 FQGNSA. V shed 1 base, J shed 5 bases, and the junction held 9 bases outside the gene matches. This CDR3 comprises 16 residues. The CDR3 loop reads CASSLVPSGWVETQYF. CDR3 sequence (DNA): TGTGCCAGCAGCTTAGTACCTAGCGGGTGGGTGGAGACCCAGTACTTC.

This sequence joins TRBV11-3 and TRBJ2-5, with TRBD1 identical over 9 bases. The CDR3 contains 14 residues. The J segment lost 5 bases and the V segment lost 4 bases, leaving 5 bases of the junction unmatched. From germline, CDR1 is SGHNT and CDR2 YENEEA. The CDR3 sequence: CASSSGQGGETQYF. The CDR3 nucleotides are TGTGCCAGCAGCTCGGGACAGGGTGGGGAGACCCAGTACTTC.

V usage is TRBV5-6 and J usage is TRBJ2-1; no clear D gene. V was pared by 6 bases and J by 7 bases, with 14 bases between. The CDR3 loop spans 13 amino acids. In germline, CDR1 is SGHDT, CDR2 YYEEEE. Here the CDR3 DNA reads TGTGCCAGCACCATGAGGCTACGGAATGAGCAGTTCTTC. Amino acids: CASTMRLRNEQFF.

This clone showed up just a few times. The chain links TRBV7-2 to TRBJ2-1; 11 nucleotides match TRBD2. CDR3 length: 16 amino acids. CDR1 is SGHTA and CDR2 is FQGNSA in the germline V gene. V gave up 1 base and J gave up 7 bases; unmatched junction bases: 6. The CDR3 spells CASSLGRTSGPNEQFF. The CDR3 nucleotides read TGTGCCAGCAGCTTAGGTCGGACTAGCGGGCCGAATGAGCAGTTCTTC.

This clone showed up just a few times. The rearrangement uses TRBV5-1 and TRBJ2-5; 10 bases align to TRBD1. Germline trimming cut 2 bases from V and 4 bases from J; bases unmatched to any gene: 8. The CDR3 sequence is 16 residues long. Germline CDR1 is SGHRS and CDR2 is YFSETQ. In DNA form, the CDR3 reads TGCGCCAGCAGCTTCTTTAGCGGACAGGGGGGAGAGACCCAGTACTTC. This sequence encodes CASSFFSGQGGETQYF.

This clone was observed a few times. This chain joins TRBV25-1 and TRBJ1-2; D gene unclear. With 3 bases removed from V and 3 bases from J, the gap between germline ends came to 8 bases. The CDR3 is 13 residues long. Germline assignment: CDR1 MGHDK and CDR2 SYGVNS. CDR3 nucleotides: TGTGCCAGCAGTGAGACCCGGGACTATGGCTACACCTTC. Encoded protein: CASSETRDYGYTF.

The chain has TRBV6-4 and TRBJ1-5; 7 bases line up with TRBD1. The CDR3 consists of 16 residues. Germline CDR1 MRHNA, CDR2 SNTAGT. V was clipped by 2 bases and J by 6 bases; unmatched bases: 10. CDR3 region: CASSDIGQVTGQPQHF. Here the CDR3 DNA reads TGTGCCAGCAGTGACATCGGACAGGTCACCGGTCAGCCCCAGCATTTT.

The chain carries TRBV14 and TRBJ1-2; 7 nucleotides align to TRBD1. The junction had 1 base not matched to a gene; V was cut back by 0 bases and J by 6 bases. Germline V gene lookup returns CDR1 SGHDN and CDR2 FVKESK. This CDR3 comprises 13 residues. CDR3 amino acids: CASSQDDRDGYTF. For the CDR3, the DNA is TGTGCCAGCAGCCAAGACGACAGGGATGGCTACACCTTC. Drawing the rest from reference TRBV14 and TRBJ1-2, the complete variable domain is EAGVTQFPSHSVIEKGQTVTLRCDPISGHDNLYWYRRVMGKEIKFLLHFVKESKQDESGMPNNRFLAERTGGTYSTLKVQPAELEDSGVYFCASSQDDRDGYTFGSGTRLTVV.

The chain joins TRBV19 to TRBJ2-7, with D possibly TRBD1 on 6 matching bases. Germline V gene sequence: CDR1 LNHDA, CDR2 SQIVND (reference sequence). The CDR3 spans 14 residues. V shed 5 bases and J shed 5 bases, with 16 bases lying between them. DNA for the CDR3: TGTGCCAGTAGTGCCCTACAGGGTAACGACGAGCAGTACTTC. Translating it yields CASSALQGNDEQYF. Together with reference TRBV19 and TRBJ2-7, the CDR3 gives the full variable domain: DGGITQSPKYLFRKEGQNVTLSCEQNLNHDAMYWYRQDPGQGLRLIYYSQIVNDFQKGDIAEGYSVSREKKESFPLTVTSAQKNPTAFYLCASSALQGNDEQYFGPGTRLTVT.